This T cell receptor (beta chain) was sequenced for a study of T cell clonotyping in hematopoietic cell transplantation. Worth noting for this clone: Its target is not known.

Here immunoSEQ multiplex PCR was the method, and the copy in TCRdb shows in-frame clones only, minus some. This table has about 3,500 clones, roughly 78% appearing once. CDR1 is MRHNA, CDR2 SNTAGT, per germline. The CDR3 is 15 amino acids. The V and J ends lost 5 bases and 2 bases respectively, with 13 bases between them. Study conclusions and caveats: At the given depth, recipient repertoires were over 95% de novo clonotypes.

The TCR originated in a female patient aged 45-60 years who had an allogeneic stem cell transplant from an unrelated donor, so the T cells may come from the graft donor. Some clones in this sample may be carry-over from other donors' samples. This chain uses TRBV6-4 with TRBJ1-5, with TRBD1 as a possible D gene (6 bases). The sample consisted of peripheral blood mononuclear cells, taken at the time of graft-versus-host disease after allogeneic stem cell transplant. Here the CDR3 reads CASSRSGGGNQPQHF. The CDR3 DNA is TGTGCCAGCAGTCGGTCCGGGGGCGGCAATCAGCCCCAGCATTTT.